The 5 T cell receptor beta chains listed next were all sequenced from one sample in a study of blood T cell repertoires in COVID-19. The table came from immunoSEQ multiplex PCR; TCRdb's copy has only in-frame clones and leaves some out. Among roughly 250,000 clones, about three quarters were seen once, and the ten largest hold around 3.2%. Sequencing was done on a sample of peripheral blood. These receptors came from a woman of 80 years or more with acute or convalescent COVID-19.

V is TRBV2 and J is TRBJ1-5, with D possibly TRBD1 on 5 matching bases. Between the trimmed V and J ends, which lost 6 bases and 2 bases, there was a span of 11 bases. Germline V gives CDR1 SNHLY, CDR2 FYNNEI. The CDR3 contains 14 residues. The DNA of the CDR3 is TGTGCCAGCAGGCCAACAGGCCGCAATCAGCCCCAGCATTTT. Residues: CASRPTGRNQPQHF.

CDR3: CASSFGTTRSYEQYF. The CDR3, as DNA: TGTGCCAGCAGTTTCGGGACTACCCGCTCCTACGAGCAGTACTTC. The chain links TRBV27 to TRBJ2-7, with 7 bases lining up with TRBD2. This CDR3 region has 15 residues. Germline values: CDR1 MNHEY, CDR2 SMNVEV (reference sequence). V lost 3 bases to trimming and J lost 0 bases; unmatched junction nucleotides: 5.

The chain has TRBV5-1 and TRBJ1-3, with a possible D match to TRBD1 (6 bases). This CDR3 region has 15 residues. In germline, CDR1 is SGHRS, CDR2 YFSETQ. Between the trimmed V and J ends, which lost 4 bases and 4 bases, there was a span of 15 bases. Here the CDR3 reads CASSPTGSAGNTIYF. CDR3 DNA: TGCGCCAGCAGCCCGACAGGTTCCGCGGGAAACACCATATATTTT.

V and J are TRBV6-1 and TRBJ1-5; possible D gene TRBD1, 5 bases. The length of the CDR3 is 16 residues. With 4 bases removed from V and 2 bases from J, the gap between germline ends came to 15 bases. CDR1 is MNHNS, CDR2 SASEGT, per germline. The CDR3 DNA is TGTGCCAGCAGTGGGGCCAAGGGAGGGGGCAATCAGCCCCAGCATTTT. Translation gives CASSGAKGGGNQPQHF.

CDR3 loop: CATQMGVGGPSDTQYF. The CDR3 bases are TGTGCCACCCAGATGGGAGTGGGAGGGCCATCAGATACGCAGTATTTT. The chain employs TRBV10-3 and TRBJ2-3; TRBD2 matches 7 bases. V was clipped by 10 bases and J by 4 bases; unmatched bases: 17. From germline, CDR1 is ENHRY and CDR2 SYGVKD. This CDR3 spans 16 amino acids.